The clone carrying this T cell receptor beta chain was seen many times. Its antigen is unknown. Amplified TCR beta CDR3 regions came from RNA transcripts. Carried out on the TCR CDR3, a first-round RT-PCR used the HTBI primer set. TCRdb re-derived calls from the multiplex PCR reads in MiXCR, one entry per CDR3 protein. The sample carries hundreds of thousands of distinct CDR3 sequences, over 10% recorded once. This sample was included in a study of T cells in Graves' hyperthyroidism and ophthalmopathy. Uncontrolled infection, other autoimmune disease, pregnancy and lactation each barred patients from inclusion. Germline values: CDR1 DFQATT, CDR2 SNEGSKA (reference sequence). CDR3 size: 13 residues. V shed 7 bases and J shed 8 bases, with 18 bases lying between them. Overall study findings and caveats: Also found in blood were most expanded thyroid clonotypes above 0.001.

Sequencing input: blood. The clonotype was recovered from a woman aged 18-35 years with Graves' hyperthyroidism. The chain combines TRBV20-1 with TRBJ2-1; D is unclear. The CDR3, as DNA: TGCAGTGTCCCGCCGGGCCTACGACATGAGCAGTTCTTC. This translates into CSVPPGLRHEQFF.